These 27 T cell receptor beta chains originate from one sample sequenced in a study of a mutant IDH1 vaccine in newly diagnosed glioma. These receptors' antigens are unknown. Time point defined: week 23, last vaccination. Vaccine doses each comprised 300 ug of mutant IDH1 20-mer peptide, with topical imiquimod. Here immunoSEQ multiplex PCR was the method, and the copy in TCRdb shows in-frame clones only, minus some. The sample records about 77,000 clones, 75% to 90% being singletons. The starting material was PBMCs, obtained from a glioma patient whose treatment included an IDH1 peptide vaccine. The origin of the receptors is a woman in her fifties or sixties with glioma.

The chain carries TRBV29-1 and TRBJ2-1, with D possibly TRBD1 on 5 matching bases. Germline-derived CDR1 and CDR2 are SQVTM and ANQGSEA. The CDR3 spans 14 residues. V was clipped by 1 base and J by 1 base, with 8 bases between them. The CDR3 here is CSVEGRQSYNEQFF. The CDR3 nucleotides read TGCAGCGTTGAAGGTAGACAGTCCTACAATGAGCAGTTCTTC.

This chain joins TRBV13 and TRBJ2-7, with D possibly TRBD1 on 5 matching bases. Germline V gives CDR1 PRHDT, CDR2 FYEKMQ (reference sequence). V lost 2 bases, J lost 0 bases, and 17 bases lay in between. The CDR3 totals 17 residues. In nucleotides, the CDR3 is TGTGCCAGCAGCTTAACAGGTAACAATCCCCTCTCCTACGAGCAGTACTTC. This sequence encodes CASSLTGNNPLSYEQYF.

This chain joins TRBV5-6 and TRBJ2-3; 10 bases are shared with TRBD1. From germline, CDR1 is SGHDT and CDR2 YYEEEE. The trim removed 3 bases at V and 4 bases at J, leaving 5 bases unmatched. The CDR3 runs 15 residues. The CDR3 reads CASSSGTGVADTQYF. CDR3 DNA: TGTGCCAGCAGCTCCGGGACAGGGGTCGCAGATACGCAGTATTTT. Full variable domain (rest looked up from reference TRBV5-6 and TRBJ2-3): DAGVTQSPTHLIKTRGQQVTLRCSPKSGHDTVSWYQQALGQGPQFIFQYYEEEERQRGNFPDRFSGHQFPNYSSELNVNALLLGDSALYLCASSSGTGVADTQYFGPGTRLTVL.

The rearrangement joins TRBV5-6 to TRBJ1-3; D not resolved. Trimming left V 0 bases short and J 4 bases short, with 5 bases between. CDR1 and CDR2 (germline): SGHDT, YYEEEE. This CDR3 has 13 amino acids. CDR3 coding DNA: TGTGCCAGCAGCTTGGGATTCGGAAACACCATATATTTT. Its protein product is CASSLGFGNTIYF.

Comment on this clone: This CDR3 is also generated by other DNA sequences in the sample. The V gene is TRBV5-1, the J gene TRBJ1-1; D is ambiguous. V lost 0 bases, J lost 0 bases, and 6 bases lay in between. The CDR3 covers 14 residues. Per the germline V gene, CDR1 is SGHRS and CDR2 is YFSETQ. The CDR3 bases are TGCGCCAGCAGCTTGGATGGGTTGAACACTGAAGCTTTCTTT. Translation gives CASSLDGLNTEAFF.

This clone was counted a single time. V and J are TRBV28 and TRBJ1-5; 12 bases fit TRBD1. The CDR3 totals 18 residues. V lost 6 bases to trimming and J lost 3 bases; unmatched junction nucleotides: 12. CDR1 and CDR2 from the germline V gene are MDHEN and SYDVKM. The CDR3 DNA is TGTGCCAGCAGCCCCTCCGGGACAGGGGGCTCTATCAATCAGCCCCAGCATTTT. Amino acid sequence: CASSPSGTGGSINQPQHF. Together with reference TRBV28 and TRBJ1-5, the CDR3 gives the full variable domain: DVKVTQSSRYLVKRTGEKVFLECVQDMDHENMFWYRQDPGLGLRLIYFSYDVKMKEKGDIPEGYSVSREKKERFSLILESASTNQTSMYLCASSPSGTGGSINQPQHFGDGTRLSIL.

The chain has TRBV7-9 and TRBJ1-5; D unresolved. This CDR3 is 15 amino acids long. V lost 1 base and J lost 5, with 12 bases in between. Germline assignment: CDR1 SEHNR and CDR2 FQNEAQ (reference sequence). The DNA for the CDR3 is TGTGCCAGCAGCTTAGAATCGGCCTACGATCAGCCCCAGCATTTT. Its translation is CASSLESAYDQPQHF.

The chain is built from TRBV2 and TRBJ1-6; 9 bases are shared with TRBD1. The germline V gene has CDR1 SNHLY and CDR2 FYNNEI. J gave up 12 bases and V 6 bases, and 9 bases lay outside the gene matches. The CDR3 contains 14 residues. The CDR3 loop reads CASRPGQGGRPLHF. CDR3 in DNA: TGTGCCAGCAGACCGGGACAGGGAGGGCGACCCCTCCACTTT.

The genes are TRBV19 and TRBJ1-2, with TRBD1 matching 8 bases. The J segment lost 4 bases and the V segment lost 0 bases, leaving 4 bases of the junction unmatched. The germline gives CDR1 LNHDA, CDR2 SQIVND (reference sequence). The CDR3 contains 15 residues. CDR3 protein: CASSIDGQGSYGYTF. In DNA form, the CDR3 reads TGTGCCAGTAGTATAGATGGACAGGGAAGCTATGGCTACACCTTC.

This clone was counted once. This rearrangement joins TRBV18 to TRBJ2-7; D not resolved. This CDR3 is 15 amino acids long. Trimming stripped 3 bases from V and 3 bases from J, with 15 bases between. Germline lookup yields CDR1 KGHSH and CDR2 LQKENI. CDR3 in amino acids: CASSPKGKRIYEQYF. Here the CDR3 DNA reads TGTGCCAGCTCACCCAAGGGCAAGAGAATCTACGAGCAGTACTTC.

The rearrangement uses TRBV21-1 and TRBJ1-2; the table assigns TRBD1, which was not confirmed against the DNA. TRBV21-1 is an annotated pseudogene. The length of the CDR3 is 16 residues. CDR3 loop: CASSIRDRIFPYGYTF. The CDR3 nucleotides read TGTGCCAGCAGCATCCGGGACAGGATATTCCCTTATGGCTACACCTTC.

The chain employs TRBV5-1 and TRBJ2-1, with 7 bases identical to TRBD1. J was trimmed by 7 bases and V by 5 bases; bases with no gene match: 12. This CDR3 has 15 residues. CDR1 is SGHRS, CDR2 YFSETQ, per germline. CDR3 in DNA: TGCGCCAGCAGGCCCGGGACAGTGTTGTCAAATGAGCAGTTCTTC. It specifies CASRPGTVLSNEQFF.

The table lists this clone with a count of one. The chain recombines TRBV5-4 with TRBJ2-2; no clear D gene. Germline V gives CDR1 SGHNT, CDR2 YYREEE (reference sequence). The CDR3 has 15 residues. The ends were cut back, 3 bases at V and 0 bases at J, with 9 bases in the middle. CDR3 amino acids: CASSSPGPNTGELFF. The CDR3 nucleotides are TGTGCCAGCAGCTCCCCAGGACCGAACACCGGGGAGCTGTTTTTT.

This chain connects TRBV2 to TRBJ2-1; unclear D gene. CDR1 and CDR2 (germline): SNHLY, FYNNEI. V was trimmed by 4 bases and J by 2 bases, leaving 12 bases between them. The CDR3 is made up of 15 amino acids. CDR3 protein: CASSVSSGTYNEQFF. DNA of the CDR3: TGTGCCAGCAGTGTATCTAGTGGAACCTACAATGAGCAGTTCTTC.

The chain uses TRBV7-9 and TRBJ1-1; maybe TRBD1 (5 bases). Germline CDR1 SEHNR, CDR2 FQNEAQ (reference sequence). The CDR3 runs 13 residues. V was clipped by 3 bases and J by 5 bases, with 10 bases between them. The CDR3 DNA follows: TGTGCCAGCAGCTTGGGGGAGGCGACTGAAGCTTTCTTT. Translated, it gives CASSLGEATEAFF.

This clone was counted only a few times. This chain uses TRBV29-1 with TRBJ2-7; D remains ambiguous. The germline V gene encodes CDR1 SQVTM and CDR2 ANQGSEA. Between the trimmed V and J ends, which lost 5 bases and 3 bases, there was a span of 8 bases. The CDR3 sequence is 11 residues long. CDR3 nucleotide sequence: TGCAGCGTTTACACGAACTACGAGCAGTACTTC. Translating gives CSVYTNYEQYF.

The genes are TRBV28 and TRBJ2-3; D may correspond to TRBD1 or TRBD2 (6 bases each). This CDR3 is 15 amino acids long. The germline V and J ends were trimmed by 5 bases and 1 base, with 13 bases remaining between them. Germline CDR1 reads MDHEN; CDR2 reads SYDVKM. CDR3 sequence reads: CASSPHGGGTDTQYF. The CDR3 coding sequence is TGTGCCAGCAGTCCCCACGGGGGCGGCACAGATACGCAGTATTTT. The whole variable domain, filled in from reference TRBV28 and TRBJ2-3, reads DVKVTQSSRYLVKRTGEKVFLECVQDMDHENMFWYRQDPGLGLRLIYFSYDVKMKEKGDIPEGYSVSREKKERFSLILESASTNQTSMYLCASSPHGGGTDTQYFGPGTRLTVL.

J is TRBJ2-3 and V is TRBV7-9; D remains ambiguous. Looked up from germline, CDR1 is SEHNR and CDR2 is FQNEAQ (reference sequence). The CDR3 is 19 residues long. The V gene lost 5 bases and the J gene lost 2 bases, with 26 bases spanning the gap. The CDR3 sequence: CASSPLAGLRPLSTDTQYF. In nucleotides, the CDR3 is TGTGCCAGCAGCCCGCTTGCTGGCCTACGGCCCTTATCCACAGATACGCAGTATTTT.

CDR3 sequence (DNA): TGTGCCAGCAGCTTGCGGTTGTCTAGCGGGAGTTATTCCTACGAGCAGTACTTC. The encoded protein is CASSLRLSSGSYSYEQYF. The chain combines TRBV5-5 with TRBJ2-7, with TRBD2 matching over 10 bases. The CDR3 is made up of 18 amino acids. J was trimmed by 1 base and V by 1 base; bases with no gene match: 11. From germline, CDR1 is SGHKS and CDR2 YYEKEE (reference sequence).

The table lists this clone with a few counts. The chain is built from TRBV18 and TRBJ1-2, with 8 bases lining up with TRBD1. Trimming cost V 6 bases and J 5 bases; bases outside gene matches: 8. Germline CDR1 reads KGHSH; CDR2 reads LQKENI. The CDR3 contains 14 residues. In DNA, the CDR3 is TGTGCCAGCTCCCCGGGACAGGACCCTTATGGCTACACCTTC. It is translated as CASSPGQDPYGYTF.

The table lists this clone with a few counts. The rearrangement uses TRBV30 and TRBJ2-7; TRBD1 aligns across 12 bases. CDR3 length equals 17 residues. The V gene end was trimmed by 4 bases and the J gene end by 2 bases; junction bases not matched to a gene: 12. Germline V gene data show CDR1 as GTSNPN and CDR2 as SVGIG (reference sequence). In DNA, the CDR3 is TGTGCCTGGAAGAGGGACAGGGGGCCTAATCGCGCCTACGAGCAGTACTTC. Residues: CAWKRDRGPNRAYEQYF.

The chain has TRBV5-5 and TRBJ1-6; TRBD1 might be the D (5 bases). The CDR3 runs to 15 residues. Germline V lookup: CDR1 SGHKS, CDR2 YYEKEE (reference sequence). V was pared by 0 bases and J by 5 bases, with 9 bases between. CDR3 coding DNA: TGTGCCAGCAGCTTGGCGGCAGGGCATAATTCACCCCTCCACTTT. It specifies CASSLAAGHNSPLHF.

J is TRBJ1-3 and V is TRBV10-1; TRBD1 matches 9 bases. J lost 7 bases, V lost 9 bases, and 10 bases had no gene match. Per the germline V gene, CDR1 is WNHNN and CDR2 is SYGVQD (reference sequence). This CDR3 spans 14 amino acids. Here the CDR3 DNA reads TGCGCCAGTTCCATGGACAGGGGACGGAACACCATATATTTT. Amino acids: CASSMDRGRNTIYF.

The chain is built from TRBV27 and TRBJ2-1; 10 bases align to TRBD2. The CDR3 has 16 amino acids. Germline trimming cut 6 bases from V and 7 bases from J; bases unmatched to any gene: 12. In germline, CDR1 is MNHEY, CDR2 SMNVEV (reference sequence). The CDR3 reads CASSFHGGLAWNEQFF. The DNA for the CDR3 is TGTGCCAGCAGCTTCCACGGGGGACTAGCGTGGAATGAGCAGTTCTTC.

The rearrangement uses TRBV5-1 and TRBJ2-1, with D possibly TRBD2 on 5 matching bases. Trimming removed 2 bases from V and 0 bases from J, with 6 bases in between. The CDR3 extends over 14 amino acids. Germline assignment: CDR1 SGHRS and CDR2 YFSETQ. The CDR3 nucleotides are TGCGCCAGCAGCTTAACTAGCTCCTACAATGAGCAGTTCTTC. Its translation: CASSLTSSYNEQFF.

V and J are TRBV9 and TRBJ2-5; D might be TRBD2 (5 bases). The CDR3 consists of 13 residues. Trimming pared 0 bases from V and 7 bases from J, leaving 10 bases between. CDR1 and CDR2 (germline): SGDLS, YYNGEE. The CDR3 reads CASSVELVGTQYF. CDR3 sequence (DNA): TGTGCCAGCAGCGTAGAACTAGTCGGGACCCAGTACTTC.

V is TRBV4-1 and J is TRBJ1-4; perhaps TRBD1 as D (5 bases). V was clipped by 4 bases and J by 3 bases, with 18 bases between them. The CDR3 has 17 amino acids. Germline loops: CDR1 MGHRA, CDR2 YSYEKL. Written as DNA, the CDR3 is TGCGCCAGCAGCCGCGCCGCTCTGGGGCTGTCTAATGAAAAACTGTTTTTT. It translates to CASSRAALGLSNEKLFF.